These 18 T cell receptor beta chains share one sample of origin, sequenced in a study of CXCR3-negative and CXCR3-positive naive CD8 T cells. General observations from the study: CXCR3-negative naive cells had less hydrophobic TRB CDR3s than did CXCR3-positive naive cells.

Antigen specificity for these receptors is unknown. Libraries were UMI-labeled 5' RACE TRB cDNA. TCRdb processed the 5' RACE reads again and assigns one entry to each CDR3 protein, with no DNA. The record lists about 4,700 distinct CDR3 sequences, of which the ten most abundant hold over 2%. Input material: naive CXCR3+ CD8+ T cells from blood. Subset defined: CD45RO-CCR7+CD27+CD95- naive CD8+ T cells expressing CXCR3 (TNR3+). The receptors derive from a human donor in good health. Some clones in this sample may be carry-over from other donors' samples.

V and J are TRBV12-3 or TRBV12-4 and TRBJ1-1; the TRBD1 assignment by TCRdb is unverifiable without DNA. The CDR3 is 15 residues long. CDR3 region: CASSLAGQGSPEAFF.

This clonotype is deemed medium-sized (0.01 to 0.1%) by its frequency. The genes are TRBV2 and TRBJ2-1. The CDR3 covers 16 residues. Germline V gives CDR1 SNHLY, CDR2 FYNNEI. This CDR3 is CASSLATGRSYNEQFF.

The chain employs TRBV29-1 and TRBJ1-2. The CDR3 covers 12 residues. Looked up from germline, CDR1 is SQVTM and CDR2 is ANQGSEA. The CDR3 here is CSVEAGFYGYTF.

This clonotype counts as medium-sized by frequency. V and J are TRBV5-1 and TRBJ2-1. The length of the CDR3 is 14 residues. Germline loops: CDR1 SGHRS, CDR2 YFSETQ. The CDR3 sequence: CASSLLSSYNEQFF.

The chain combines TRBV21-1 with TRBJ2-7. TRBV21-1 is deemed a pseudogene. CDR3 length equals 13 residues. CDR3 sequence: CASSQGRIYEQYF.

The chain joins TRBV5-4 to TRBJ1-1. In germline, CDR1 is SGHNT, CDR2 YYREEE (reference sequence). The CDR3 sequence is 12 residues long. CDR3 sequence reads: CASSGGGTEAFF.

This clonotype is called medium-sized (0.01 to 0.1%) based on its frequency. V is TRBV21-1 and J is TRBJ1-4; TCRdb outputs TRBD1, but without DNA this stays unchecked. TRBV21-1 is tagged as a pseudogene. This CDR3 comprises 16 residues. CDR3 protein: CASSKALRGLMEKLFF.

The V call is TRBV3-1, the J call TRBJ2-5; TCRdb's assignment of TRBD2 cannot be checked, as there is no DNA. Germline V lookup: CDR1 LGHDT, CDR2 YNNKEL (reference sequence). The CDR3 is made up of 18 amino acids. The CDR3 region is CASSQDRGLAGGRETQYF.

V is TRBV7-2 and J is TRBJ2-3; without DNA, the TCRdb call of TRBD1 cannot be checked. In germline, CDR1 is SGHTA, CDR2 FQGNSA. The CDR3 loop spans 14 amino acids. CDR3 loop: CASSPGVYTDTQYF.

CDR3 sequence: CSVEGLAVANTGELFF. The chain has TRBV29-1 and TRBJ2-2; TCRdb returns TRBD2, unconfirmable since there is no DNA. This CDR3 is built from 16 residues. Germline V CDR1 and CDR2: SQVTM, ANQGSEA.

The chain employs TRBV6-5 and TRBJ2-3; TCRdb gives TRBD1 as the D gene, but with no DNA this cannot be confirmed. The length of the CDR3 is 15 residues. Germline loops: CDR1 MNHEY, CDR2 SVGAGI. The CDR3 spells CASSYQRGPTDTQYF.

The rearrangement links TRBV29-1 to TRBJ2-2. The CDR3 spans 13 residues. Germline CDR1 is SQVTM and CDR2 is ANQGSEA. CDR3 residues: CSVVTVGTGELFF.

In terms of frequency, this clonotype is medium-sized. CDR3 sequence reads: CASSPLLAGGYNEQFF. This chain links TRBV3-1 with TRBJ2-1; the TCRdb D gene call, TRBD2, has no DNA to confirm it. CDR3 length: 16 amino acids. Germline-derived CDR1 and CDR2 are LGHDT and YNNKEL (reference sequence).

This clonotype is classed as medium-sized by frequency. The V and J genes are TRBV29-1 and TRBJ2-5. The CDR3 has 11 amino acids. Germline loops: CDR1 SQVTM, CDR2 ANQGSEA. This CDR3 is CSAWRGETQYF.

According to its frequency, this clonotype is medium-sized (0.01 to 0.1%). The chain carries TRBV4-1 and TRBJ2-1. Germline V gives CDR1 MGHRA, CDR2 YSYEKL. The CDR3 runs 13 residues. The CDR3: CASSPGIVDEQFF.

This chain connects TRBV15 to TRBJ2-7; with no DNA, the TCRdb D assignment of TRBD2 cannot be verified. Germline V lookup: CDR1 LNHNV, CDR2 YYDKDF (reference sequence). This CDR3 spans 17 amino acids. CDR3 region: CATSRDETSGRAYEQYF.

V gene TRBV13 combines with J gene TRBJ2-7; there is no DNA to check the TCRdb D call of TRBD2. The CDR3 loop spans 13 amino acids. Germline values: CDR1 PRHDT, CDR2 FYEKMQ (reference sequence). This chain's CDR3 is CASSFPSHYEQYF.

This CDR3 is CASSYSREGDNEQFF. The rearrangement joins TRBV6-6 to TRBJ2-1; lacking DNA, the TRBD1 call made by TCRdb goes unchecked. This CDR3 has 15 amino acids. The germline V gene has CDR1 MNHNY and CDR2 SVGAGI (reference sequence).